What follows is one T cell receptor (beta chain) and its context. What it binds is not known. The DNA ends 3 residues before the CDR3 does, and the rest of the CDR3 is filled in from the germline J gene. The repertoire was sequenced with immunoSEQ multiplex PCR; TCRdb's copy has only in-frame clones and lacks some. The sample shows roughly 23,000 clones, and around 4% sits with its ten largest clones. Recipients received nonmyeloablative bone marrow transplants from related graft donors, with transient mixed chimerism. CD4+CD25+CD127- Tregs, CD4+CD25- non-Tregs, CD4 and CD8 cells were sorted. The entry originates in a study of Tregs in tolerant kidney transplant recipients. General study results and limits: Antigen-driven expansion was suggested because donor-specific Tregs expanded more than all Tregs in tolerant patients. No direct test of biological reproducibility was done here. Few patients were studied, so findings need validation in larger groups.

Germline CDR1 KGHSH, CDR2 LQKENI. The V gene end was trimmed by 3 bases and the J gene end by 3 bases; junction bases not matched to a gene: 9. The CDR3 extends over 16 amino acids. The rearrangement joins TRBV18 to TRBJ2-3; TRBD2 matches at 7 bases. The source is a human patient who received a combined kidney and bone marrow transplant. Some T cells may be transferred from the graft donor. The sample consisted of CD4+ T cells from blood (PBMCs), taken 6 months after the transplant. CDR3: CASSPAGGGVTDTQYF. The sequenced CDR3 bases are TGTGCCAGCTCACCGGCTGGCGGGGGAGTTACAGATACG.